This T cell receptor (beta chain) originates from a study of blood T cell repertoires in COVID-19. Everyone who took part was roughly 18 to 89 years old, and they came from 20 to 25 US areas. Original data processing: Amplification of reference gene primers provided the estimated nucleated cell counts. TCRdb keeps only in-frame clones here, not all; method: immunoSEQ multiplex PCR. V and J calls and clone size are given by that table; D and trimming were obtained from the DNA. The repertoire consists of about 150,000 clones, with 84% occurring once and the leading ten covering approximately 3%. This CDR3 has 13 amino acids. Germline V gene sequence: CDR1 LNHDA, CDR2 SQIVND (reference sequence). With 8 bases removed from V and 4 bases from J, the gap between germline ends came to 15 bases.

The chain joins TRBV19 to TRBJ2-7, with D perhaps TRBD1 (6 bases). Sequencing was done on a sample of PBMCs or T cells enriched from blood (not recorded which). This receptor was identified in a woman aged 45-59 years with acute COVID-19. The CDR3 sequence: CASRDTSTYEQYF. The DNA of the CDR3 is TGTGCCAGTCGGGACACCAGTACTTACGAGCAGTACTTC.